This TCR beta chain originates from a study of cytomegalovirus exposure and HLA in healthy donors. PCR primers comprised 60 Vbeta and 13 Jbeta primers. Using immunoSEQ multiplex PCR, the repertoire was profiled, and TCRdb retains in-frame clones only, with some absent. The table lists roughly 200,000 clones. Findings and caveats of the study: The listing of roughly 160 TCR beta chains classed them as cytomegalovirus-associated.

Regarding this clone: Antigen specificity is unknown.

Germline trimming cut 7 bases from V and 5 bases from J; bases unmatched to any gene: 13. Germline values: CDR1 SGHAT, CDR2 FQDESV (reference sequence). The CDR3 runs 15 residues. Sequences were obtained from PBMCs. The sequence was obtained from a girl aged 2 to 10 in good health and CMV-seropositive. V gene TRBV11-1 combines with J gene TRBJ2-7, with TRBD2 matching 8 bases. The CDR3 spells CASNHAKREKDEQYF. In DNA form, the CDR3 reads TGTGCCAGCAACCACGCCAAGCGGGAGAAGGACGAGCAGTACTTC.